These 19 T cell receptor beta chains share one sample of origin, sequenced in a study of T cells after yellow fever vaccination (dated by TCRdb to about 2019). Libraries were constructed by 5' RACE. The sequencer listed for this sample is Illumina HiSeq 2500. TCRdb reprocessed the public reads (quality trimming at Q25 with fastp, clone calling with MiXCR) and kept in-frame beta chains. Entries are consolidated by CDR3 protein sequence, retaining the most common genes and DNA. This sample holds some 600,000 distinct CDR3 sequences; roughly 17% were observed only once. Clones ranked in the top ten supply around 15% of the sample. What this sample's treatment or condition label stands for: live attenuated yellow fever vaccine strain. The sample was PBMCs, taken roughly 5 days after the first yellow fever vaccination. The source of these receptors is a man younger than 30 who received the YFV17D yellow fever vaccine.

This clonotype was found a few times. The chain employs TRBV6-5 and TRBJ2-3; D may be TRBD1 or TRBD2 (5 bases each). Germline V gene sequence: CDR1 MNHEY, CDR2 SVGAGI. The CDR3 sequence is 13 residues long. V was cut by 4 bases and J by 9 bases, with 14 bases left in between. CDR3 coding DNA: TGTGCCAGCAGTTCCCACCGCCGGGGCACGCAGTATTTT. Amino acid sequence: CASSSHRRGTQYF.

The V gene is TRBV20-1, the J gene TRBJ2-2, with D perhaps matching TRBD2 (6 bases). This CDR3 is 14 amino acids long. The ends were cut back, 5 bases at V and 4 bases at J, with 14 bases in the middle. The germline CDR1 and CDR2 sequences are DFQATT and SNEGSKA (reference sequence). The CDR3 sequence: CSAGGWFGTGELFF. The CDR3 region has the DNA TGCAGTGCTGGGGGGTGGTTTGGCACCGGGGAGCTGTTTTTT.

This clonotype was seen only a few times. This chain joins TRBV2 and TRBJ2-4, with 10 bases matching TRBD1. This CDR3 spans 15 amino acids. After removal of 6 bases from V and 5 bases from J, the junction contained 7 bases not matched to a gene. CDR1 and CDR2 from the germline V gene are SNHLY and FYNNEI. DNA for the CDR3: TGTGCCAGCAGAGGGGACAGGGGAAGGGAAAACATTCAGTACTTC. Encoded protein: CASRGDRGRENIQYF.

V is TRBV12-3 or TRBV12-4 and J is TRBJ1-1, with 7 bases aligning to TRBD1. The CDR3 contains 15 residues. Trimming cost V 5 bases and J 5 bases; bases outside gene matches: 11. This CDR3 is CASSPGQEGPTEAFF. CDR3 sequence (DNA): TGTGCCAGCAGTCCCGGACAGGAGGGTCCGACTGAAGCTTTCTTT.

V usage is TRBV20-1 and J usage is TRBJ2-7; TRBD2 is a possible D gene (6 bases). The CDR3 extends over 15 amino acids. Germline V gives CDR1 DFQATT, CDR2 SNEGSKA (reference sequence). Deletions cut 0 bases from V and 0 bases from J, with 12 bases between. The CDR3 loop is CSARDGMGLSYEQYF. CDR3 in DNA: TGCAGTGCTAGAGATGGGATGGGACTCTCCTACGAGCAGTACTTC.

This clonotype has more than one count but fewer than ten. J is TRBJ2-3 and V is TRBV7-9, with 8 bases identical to TRBD1. V gave up 1 base and J gave up 5 bases; unmatched junction bases: 5. The CDR3 length is 15 residues. Germline assignment: CDR1 SEHNR and CDR2 FQNEAQ (reference sequence). Here the CDR3 reads CASSLGQGAKDTQYF. The CDR3 coding sequence is TGTGCCAGCAGCTTAGGGCAGGGGGCAAAAGATACGCAGTATTTT. Together with reference TRBV7-9 and TRBJ2-3, the CDR3 gives the full variable domain: DTGVSQNPRHKITKRGQNVTFRCDPISEHNRLYWYRQTLGQGPEFLTYFQNEAQLEKSRLLSDRFSAERPKGSFSTLEIQRTEQGDSAMYLCASSLGQGAKDTQYFGPGTRLTVL.

V and J are TRBV5-5 and TRBJ2-7; no clear D. Per germline, CDR1 SGHKS and CDR2 YYEKEE (reference sequence). With 1 base removed from V and 1 base from J, the gap between germline ends came to 9 bases. CDR3 size: 14 residues. The CDR3 region is CASSLLSASYEQYV. CDR3 in DNA: TGTGCCAGCAGCTTGTTGTCTGCATCCTACGAGCAGTACGTC.

To note about this clonotype: A much larger clone differs from this one at a single base, so this may be a read error. The chain carries TRBV2 and TRBJ2-2; D is unclear. V was trimmed by 7 bases and J by 5 bases, leaving 20 bases between them. Germline CDR1 is SNHLY and CDR2 is FYNNEI. The CDR3 has 16 residues. The CDR3 loop reads CASTLLRTASTGELFF. The CDR3 DNA reads as TGTGCCAGCACCCTGCTCCGTACGGCGAGTACCGGGGAGCTGTTTTTT. Filled out from reference TRBV2 and TRBJ2-2, the complete variable domain reads EPEVTQTPSHQVTQMGQEVILRCVPISNHLYFYWYRQILGQKVEFLVSFYNNEISEKSEIFDDQFSVERPDGSNFTLKIRSTKLEDSAMYFCASTLLRTASTGELFFGEGSRLTVL.

This chain joins TRBV12-3 or TRBV12-4 and TRBJ1-6; possibly TRBD1 for D (6 bases). The CDR3 totals 13 residues. The germline V and J ends were trimmed by 6 bases and 10 bases, with 13 bases remaining between them. Written as DNA, the CDR3 is TGTGCCAGCAGGGGGGCGGTCTGGTCACCCCTCCACTTT. Translating it yields CASRGAVWSPLHF.

Only a few counts were recorded for this clonotype. The chain recombines TRBV6-5 with TRBJ2-1; no clear D gene. CDR1 and CDR2 from the germline V gene are MNHEY and SVGAGI. CDR3 length equals 16 residues. Trimming took 0 bases from V and 0 from J, leaving 9 bases between them. DNA for the CDR3: TGTGCCAGCAGTTACTCTTGGCCAAGCTCCTACAATGAGCAGTTCTTC. Encoded protein: CASSYSWPSSYNEQFF.

This clonotype turned up a few times. The V gene is TRBV12-3 or TRBV12-4, the J gene TRBJ1-1; 9 nucleotides agree with TRBD1. Germline trimming cut 5 bases from V and 4 bases from J; bases unmatched to any gene: 8. The CDR3 consists of 15 residues. In DNA, the CDR3 is TGTGCCAGCAGTAGACCGGGACAGGGCCCCACTGAAGCTTTCTTT. It translates to CASSRPGQGPTEAFF.

V is TRBV19 and J is TRBJ1-1, with 8 bases aligning to TRBD1. The ends lost 3 bases at V and 1 base at J; junction bases unmatched: 4. From germline, CDR1 is LNHDA and CDR2 SQIVND (reference sequence). The CDR3 has 15 amino acids. In nucleotides, the CDR3 is TGTGCCAGTAGTATTCCCGGACAGGGGAACACTGAAGCTTTCTTT. Translation: CASSIPGQGNTEAFF.

This sequence joins TRBV25-1 and TRBJ1-1, with D hard to call. CDR1 is MGHDK and CDR2 is SYGVNS in the germline V gene. V lost 6 bases and J 8 bases, leaving 10 bases between the germline ends. The CDR3 spans 11 residues. CDR3 residues: CASSRNSEAFF. The CDR3 DNA follows: TGTGCCAGCAGCCGTAATTCGGAAGCTTTCTTT. Full variable domain (remainder filled in from reference TRBV25-1 and TRBJ1-1): EADIYQTPRYLVIGTGKKITLECSQTMGHDKMYWYQQDPGMELHLIHYSYGVNSTEKGDLSSESTVSRIRTEHFPLTLESARPSHTSQYLCASSRNSEAFFGQGTRLTVV.

This clonotype occurred a few times. This chain uses TRBV5-1 with TRBJ2-3; weak D call: TRBD2 (7 bases). Trimming removed 4 bases at V and 6 bases at J, with 15 bases between. Germline assignment: CDR1 SGHRS and CDR2 YFSETQ. There are 14 residues in the CDR3. CDR3 coding DNA: TGCGCCAGCAGCGCCGGAGGGGGGGCCGATACGCAGTATTTT. This gives the protein CASSAGGGADTQYF.

CDR3: CASSETSGSYEQYF. The CDR3 DNA reads TGCGCCAGCAGTGAGACTAGCGGCTCCTACGAGCAGTACTTC. V usage is TRBV10-1 and J usage is TRBJ2-7; 8 nucleotides line up with TRBD2. Losses at the gene ends were 2 bases for V and 0 bases for J; bases not matched to a gene: 0. CDR1 is WNHNN and CDR2 is SYGVQD in the germline V gene (reference sequence). This CDR3 comprises 14 residues.

CDR3 in amino acids: CASSQGRGDEQYV. CDR3 DNA: TGTGCCAGCAGCCAAGGCAGGGGGGACGAGCAGTACGTC. This chain uses TRBV4-2 with TRBJ2-7; tentatively, D is TRBD1 (7 bases). The CDR3 consists of 13 residues. With 1 base removed from V and 5 bases from J, the gap between germline ends came to 9 bases. Germline CDR1 and CDR2: LGHNA and YNFKEQ.

The CDR3 sequence is CASSPGRVSYEQYF. CDR3 in DNA: TGTGCCAGCAGCCCCGGTCGGGTATCCTACGAGCAGTACTTC. The chain uses TRBV7-2 and TRBJ2-7; the D is unclear. The V end was cut by 5 bases, the J end by 1 base, with 12 bases between. Germline CDR1 SGHTA, CDR2 FQGNSA. The CDR3 is 14 amino acids.

This chain uses TRBV4-1 with TRBJ2-2, with D unclear. Germline V gives CDR1 MGHRA, CDR2 YSYEKL. Deletions cut 1 base from V and 6 bases from J, with 15 bases between. The CDR3 totals 16 residues. The CDR3 DNA reads TGCGCCAGCAGCCAAGGCTATCGAGGTTCCGCCGGGGAGCTGTTTTTT. Its translation is CASSQGYRGSAGELFF.

The V gene is TRBV19, the J gene TRBJ2-1, with D unresolved. Deletions cut 10 bases from V and 15 bases from J, with 28 bases between. The V gene's germline CDR1 is LNHDA and CDR2 SQIVND (reference sequence). There are 14 residues in the CDR3. The CDR3 nucleotides are TGTGCCACCCAGGACCGGCTGCACTCCTTGAACAGGTTCTTC. Its translation: CATQDRLHSLNRFF.